This TCR beta chain was captured in a study of T-cell reconstitution after alpha-beta-depleted transplantation in children. General study results and limits: Approximately two months post-transplant, alpha-beta T cells reportedly originated from several hundred expanded graft clones. Counts and diversity of T cells one year after transplant came mostly from newly produced T cells. Surviving recipient T cells and thymic progenitors produced the high day-60 TCRbeta diversity seen in some patients.

Unique molecular identifiers were incorporated into the prepared TCRbeta library. TCRdb processed the PCR reads anew with MiXCR; each CDR3 protein has one entry. The sample contains 700,000 to 950,000 distinct CDR3 sequences, approximately 15% of which appear only once. The CDR3 is made up of 15 amino acids. J lost 2 bases, V lost 5 bases, and 9 bases had no gene match. To note about this clonotype: The target antigen is unknown.

This receptor was identified in a male patient between 5 and 17 years old who had a stem cell transplant for acute lymphoblastic leukemia, so the T cells may come from the graft donor. This chain joins TRBV12-3 or TRBV12-4 and TRBJ2-7; 7 bases line up with TRBD1. The material was PBMCs, mostly from graft donor cells, obtained 360 days after TCRalphabeta/CD19-depleted stem cell transplant. The CDR3 sequence: CASSPATGTPYEQYF. For the CDR3, the DNA is TGTGCCAGCAGTCCAGCGACAGGGACACCCTACGAGCAGTACTTC.